Only a few counts were recorded for the clone carrying this TCR beta chain. The authors' processing: Reference gene primer amplification gave estimated nucleated cell counts. Produced via immunoSEQ multiplex PCR; TCRdb's table is partial and in-frame only. D and trimming were read from the DNA, whereas the V and J calls and clone size are those reported in that table. The sample has roughly 150,000 clones, over 70% seen once. These data are taken from a study of blood T cell repertoires in COVID-19. Turning to the study itself: Samples of COVID-19 (acute and convalescent) were obtained from the United States, Italy and Spain. PBMCs, B-cell-depleted T cells, or T cells were the source of the cDNA or gDNA that made up the material.

Looked up from germline, CDR1 is SGHDT and CDR2 is YYEEEE. The CDR3 is 15 amino acids. Trimming removed 4 bases from V and 3 bases from J; junction bases left unmatched: 7. The source material was peripheral blood. The J gene is TRBJ2-3, the V gene TRBV5-6; TRBD1 agrees at 8 bases. The TCR was taken from a woman in her sixties or seventies who had recovered from COVID-19. The CDR3 bases are TGTGCCAGCAGCGCCTGGGACAGGCGGACAGATACGCAGTATTTT. This sequence encodes CASSAWDRRTDTQYF.